Sequencing of this T cell receptor beta chain was carried out in a study of post-analysis software for immune sequencing data (dated by TCRdb to between 2015 and 2017). Regarding the study in general: Relapsing-remitting, secondary progressive and progressive-relapsing multiple sclerosis were recorded as disease courses, and subtype annotation was lacking for some patients. A subset of samples was prepared in parallel using single-end sample barcoding, then pooled and co-amplified after Illumina adapter ligation. The multiple sclerosis patient repertoires were compared with under 13 previously published healthy control repertoires from donors aged about 6 to 25 years.

The library was produced with PCR. Sequencing instrument: Illumina HiSeq 2500. To reduce PCR and sequencing biases, unique molecular identifiers were built into the TCR beta cDNA libraries. Every 1 to 10 million input T cells yielded roughly 500,000 cDNA molecules, meaning each molecule approximated one T cell. The patient libraries were prepared and sequenced using the same protocol as the earlier healthy control dataset. Samples belonging to the same batch were prepared together, multiplexed and sequenced on a shared HiSeq lane. Concerning the study's data processing: Raw barcoded reads were processed with MIGEC, and single-read molecular identifier groups were discarded before consensus assembly and CDR3 extraction. Clonotype tables were post-analysed with VDJtools, and diversity was normalized by down-sampling all datasets to the smallest sample size. To correct batch-related cross-sample contamination, repertoire overlap clustering matched CDR3 amino acid sequences but not nucleotide sequences. The public sequencing data were trimmed at Q25 with fastp and processed into clonotypes with MiXCR by TCRdb, which kept only in-frame beta chains. Each CDR3 protein appears once, grouped with its most common genes and DNA. V and J calls and clone size were set by TCRdb, not the authors. This sample holds around 770,000 distinct CDR3 sequences; just over 45% were observed only once. Clones ranked in the top ten supply roughly 4.9% of the sample.

To demonstrate the VDJtools post-analysis software, the study profiled TCR beta repertoires from the peripheral blood of about 13 young patients with multiple sclerosis. The multiple sclerosis patients were children and adolescents between roughly 6 and 17 years of age. Turning to this clonotype: The antigen it recognizes is unknown. No qualities accompany the bases; no much larger clone lies one base away.

The CDR3, from cysteine to phenylalanine, totals 12 residues. Only the CDR3 part of the read is kept: 36 bases, read in frame from the first base. V is cut by 1 base and J by 13 bases, and the space between the germline ends is 13 bases. According to the germline V gene, CDR1 reads SGHTA and CDR2 reads FQGNSA. The study at large found these results: Significantly lower normalized Chao1 diversity was found in multiple sclerosis patients than in controls, suggesting substantial peripheral T-cell clonal expansion. Patients showed significantly higher frequencies than controls for roughly five TRBV segments, among them TRBV5-6, TRBV5-1 and TRBV20-1. The control group was slightly older than the multiple sclerosis patient group. Direct clustering with F measure showed strong co-clustering of samples prepared in the same batch, prompting a batch-effect correction.

This sequence was found in a girl between 10 and 17 years old with multiple sclerosis. The chain joins TRBV7-2 to TRBJ1-1, and TRBD1 may be the D gene, going by 5 matching bases. Sequences were obtained from blood. The sequenced DNA: TGTGCCAGCAGCTTAGTGGGAGGGGTTGATTTCTTT. It translates as CASSLVGGVDFF.